Given below is one T cell receptor beta chain in context. What it binds is unknown. Sequencing relied on a cDNA template that was reverse transcribed from extracted RNA. Libraries were prepared by immunoSEQ multiplex PCR; TCRdb keeps only in-frame clonotypes and omits some of them. Among some 150,000 clones listed, approximately 86% were seen once. The V end was cut by 7 bases, the J end by 3 bases, with 18 bases between. Germline assignment: CDR1 LGHNA and CDR2 YNFKEQ. CDR3 length equals 15 residues. This entry is derived from a study of CD8+ T cells in alopecia areata. Study-level results: Among the top 100, expanded CD8+ clones, as well as scalp clonality, were significantly decreased by tofacitinib.

Treatment here: oral pan-JAK inhibitor, 5-10 mg twice daily. Peripheral blood and lesional scalp punch biopsies were taken from alopecia areata patients. The sorting of PBMCs gave CD4+ and CD8+ T cells. This receptor was identified in a human donor with alopecia areata. The sequencing used CD8+ T cells sorted from blood, collected at week 4, from a patient treated with tofacitinib. The V call is TRBV4-2, the J call TRBJ1-1; TRBD1 is a possible D gene (5 bases). The CDR3 nucleotides are TGTGCCAGCACCTTATTAGTCTGGGGGGACACTGAAGCTTTCTTT. Translating it yields CASTLLVWGDTEAFF.